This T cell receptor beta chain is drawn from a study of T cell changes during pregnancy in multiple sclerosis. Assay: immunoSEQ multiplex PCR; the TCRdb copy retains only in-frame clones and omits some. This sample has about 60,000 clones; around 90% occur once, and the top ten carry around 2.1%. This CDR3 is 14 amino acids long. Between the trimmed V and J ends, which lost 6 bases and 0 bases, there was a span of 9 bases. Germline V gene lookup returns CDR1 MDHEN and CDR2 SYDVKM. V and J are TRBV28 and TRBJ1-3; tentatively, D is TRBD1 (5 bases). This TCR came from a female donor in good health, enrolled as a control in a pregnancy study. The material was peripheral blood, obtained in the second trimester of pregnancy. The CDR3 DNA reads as TGTGCCAGCAGCACGACAGCCTCTGGAAACACCATATATTTT. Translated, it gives CASSTTASGNTIYF. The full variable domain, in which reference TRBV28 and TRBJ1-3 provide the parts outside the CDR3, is DVKVTQSSRYLVKRTGEKVFLECVQDMDHENMFWYRQDPGLGLRLIYFSYDVKMKEKGDIPEGYSVSREKKERFSLILESASTNQTSMYLCASSTTASGNTIYFGEGSWLTVV.